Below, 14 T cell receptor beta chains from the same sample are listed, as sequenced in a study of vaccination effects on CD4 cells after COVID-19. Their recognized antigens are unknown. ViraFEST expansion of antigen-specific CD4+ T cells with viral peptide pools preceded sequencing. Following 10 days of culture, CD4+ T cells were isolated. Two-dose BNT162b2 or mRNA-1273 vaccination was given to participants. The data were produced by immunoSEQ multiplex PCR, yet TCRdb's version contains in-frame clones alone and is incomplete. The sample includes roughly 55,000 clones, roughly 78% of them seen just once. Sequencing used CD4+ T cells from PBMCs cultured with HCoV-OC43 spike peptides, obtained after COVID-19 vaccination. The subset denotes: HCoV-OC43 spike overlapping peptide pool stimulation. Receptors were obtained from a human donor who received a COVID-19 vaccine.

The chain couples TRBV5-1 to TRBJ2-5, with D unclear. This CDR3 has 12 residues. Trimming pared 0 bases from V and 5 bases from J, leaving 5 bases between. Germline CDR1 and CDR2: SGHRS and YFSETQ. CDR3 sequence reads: CASSLVTETQYF. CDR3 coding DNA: TGCGCCAGCAGCTTGGTGACCGAGACCCAGTACTTC.

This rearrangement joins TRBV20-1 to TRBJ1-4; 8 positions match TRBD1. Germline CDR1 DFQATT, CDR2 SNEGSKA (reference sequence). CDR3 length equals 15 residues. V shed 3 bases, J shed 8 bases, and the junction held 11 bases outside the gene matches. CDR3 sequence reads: CSASSLSGGAEKLFF. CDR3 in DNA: TGCAGTGCTAGTTCGTTATCAGGGGGCGCCGAAAAACTGTTTTTT.

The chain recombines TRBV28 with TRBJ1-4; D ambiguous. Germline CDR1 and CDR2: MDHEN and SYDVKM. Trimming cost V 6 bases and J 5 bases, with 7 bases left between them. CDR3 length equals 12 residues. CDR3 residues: CASRFANEKLFF. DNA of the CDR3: TGTGCCAGCAGATTTGCCAATGAAAAACTGTTTTTT.

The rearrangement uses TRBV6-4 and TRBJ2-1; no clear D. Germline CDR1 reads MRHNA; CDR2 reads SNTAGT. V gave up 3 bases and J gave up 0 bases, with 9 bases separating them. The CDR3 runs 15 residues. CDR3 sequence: CASSERTSSYNEQFF. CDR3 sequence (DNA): TGTGCCAGCAGTGAACGGACGAGCTCCTACAATGAGCAGTTCTTC.

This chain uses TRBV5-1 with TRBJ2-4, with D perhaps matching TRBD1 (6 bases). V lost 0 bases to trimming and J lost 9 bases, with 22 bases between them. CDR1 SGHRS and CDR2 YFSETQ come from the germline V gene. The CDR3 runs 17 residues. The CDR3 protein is CASSLDREVYGWGIQYF. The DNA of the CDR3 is TGCGCCAGCAGCTTGGACAGGGAAGTATACGGGTGGGGCATTCAGTACTTC.

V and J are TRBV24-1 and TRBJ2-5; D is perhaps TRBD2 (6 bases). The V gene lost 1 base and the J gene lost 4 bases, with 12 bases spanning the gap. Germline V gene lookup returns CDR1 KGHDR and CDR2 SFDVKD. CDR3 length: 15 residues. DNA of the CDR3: TGTGCCACCAGTGATTTAGGTAGCGGTCGAGAGACCCAGTACTTC. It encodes CATSDLGSGRETQYF.

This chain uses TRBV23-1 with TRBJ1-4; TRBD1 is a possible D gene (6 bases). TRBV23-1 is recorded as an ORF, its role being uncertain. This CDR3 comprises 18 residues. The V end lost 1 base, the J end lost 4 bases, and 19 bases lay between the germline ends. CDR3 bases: TGCGCCAGCAGTCAATTCCGGACAGCATCCTACTTTAATGAAAAACTGTTTTTT. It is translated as CASSQFRTASYFNEKLFF.

CDR3 DNA sequence: TGTGCCAGCAGTGATGTGTCAAGCAATCAGCCCCAGCATTTT. It codes for CASSDVSSNQPQHF. The chain joins TRBV2 to TRBJ1-5; D not certain. The CDR3 is made up of 14 amino acids. V shed 3 bases and J shed 1 base, with 7 bases lying between them. Germline loops: CDR1 SNHLY, CDR2 FYNNEI.

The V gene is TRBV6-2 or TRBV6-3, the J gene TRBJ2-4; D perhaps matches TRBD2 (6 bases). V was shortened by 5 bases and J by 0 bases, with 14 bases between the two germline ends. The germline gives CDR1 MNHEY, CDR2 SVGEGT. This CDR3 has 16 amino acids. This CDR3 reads CASSLRSGLAKNIQYF. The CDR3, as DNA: TGTGCCAGCAGTCTCCGTAGCGGACTAGCCAAAAACATTCAGTACTTC.

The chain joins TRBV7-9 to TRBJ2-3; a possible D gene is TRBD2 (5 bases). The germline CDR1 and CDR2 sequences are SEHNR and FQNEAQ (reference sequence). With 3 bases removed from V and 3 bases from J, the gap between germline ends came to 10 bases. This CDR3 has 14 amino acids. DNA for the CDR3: TGTGCCAGCAGCTTCGGCGGAGGAACAGATACGCAGTATTTT. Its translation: CASSFGGGTDTQYF.

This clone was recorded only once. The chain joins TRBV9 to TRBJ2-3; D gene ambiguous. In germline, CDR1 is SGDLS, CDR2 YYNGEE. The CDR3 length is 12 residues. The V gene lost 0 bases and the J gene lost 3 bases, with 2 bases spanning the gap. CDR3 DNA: TGTGCCAGCAGCGTAGTTACAGATACGCAGTATTTT. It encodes CASSVVTDTQYF.

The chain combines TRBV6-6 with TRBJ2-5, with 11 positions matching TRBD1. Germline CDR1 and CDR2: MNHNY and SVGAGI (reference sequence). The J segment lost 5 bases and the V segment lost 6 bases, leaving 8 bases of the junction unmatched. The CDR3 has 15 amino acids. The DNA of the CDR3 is TGTGCCAGCAGCAGGCAGGACAGGGGGCAGGAGACCCAGTACTTC. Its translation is CASSRQDRGQETQYF.

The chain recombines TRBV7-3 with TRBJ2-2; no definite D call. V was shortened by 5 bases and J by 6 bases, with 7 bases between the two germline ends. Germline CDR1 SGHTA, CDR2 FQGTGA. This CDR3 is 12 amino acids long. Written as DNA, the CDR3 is TGTGCCAGCAGCCCCCAGCCCGGGGAGCTGTTTTTT. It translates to CASSPQPGELFF.

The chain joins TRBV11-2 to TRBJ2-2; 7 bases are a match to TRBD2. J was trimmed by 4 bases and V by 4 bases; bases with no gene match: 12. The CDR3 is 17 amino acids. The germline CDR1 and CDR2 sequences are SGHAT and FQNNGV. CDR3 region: CASSYPAASGITGELFF. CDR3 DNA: TGTGCCAGCAGCTACCCTGCGGCTAGCGGAATCACCGGGGAGCTGTTTTTT.